Below, 2 T cell receptor beta chains from the same sample are listed, as sequenced in a study of blood T cell repertoires in COVID-19. Assay: immunoSEQ multiplex PCR; the TCRdb copy retains only in-frame clones and omits some. The data contain 200,000 or so clones, roughly 85% of them singletons. Sequencing was done on a sample of PBMCs or T cells enriched from blood (not recorded which). The receptors were sampled from a man aged 25-45 years who had recovered from COVID-19.

The chain joins TRBV27 to TRBJ1-1; no definite D call. Germline CDR1 is MNHEY and CDR2 is SMNVEV (reference sequence). Trimming left V 6 bases short and J 0 bases short, with 14 bases between. The CDR3 is 15 residues long. The CDR3: CASSEDRGLNTEAFF. The CDR3 DNA reads as TGTGCCAGCAGCGAAGATCGGGGATTGAACACTGAAGCTTTCTTT.

The chain joins TRBV30 to TRBJ2-2, with 7 bases that match TRBD1. The CDR3 extends over 14 amino acids. Trimming took 5 bases from V and 1 from J; bases not matched to a gene: 4. Germline assignment: CDR1 GTSNPN and CDR2 SVGIG (reference sequence). CDR3 sequence: CAWAGQENTGELFF. The CDR3 nucleotides are TGTGCCTGGGCCGGACAGGAGAACACCGGGGAGCTGTTTTTT.